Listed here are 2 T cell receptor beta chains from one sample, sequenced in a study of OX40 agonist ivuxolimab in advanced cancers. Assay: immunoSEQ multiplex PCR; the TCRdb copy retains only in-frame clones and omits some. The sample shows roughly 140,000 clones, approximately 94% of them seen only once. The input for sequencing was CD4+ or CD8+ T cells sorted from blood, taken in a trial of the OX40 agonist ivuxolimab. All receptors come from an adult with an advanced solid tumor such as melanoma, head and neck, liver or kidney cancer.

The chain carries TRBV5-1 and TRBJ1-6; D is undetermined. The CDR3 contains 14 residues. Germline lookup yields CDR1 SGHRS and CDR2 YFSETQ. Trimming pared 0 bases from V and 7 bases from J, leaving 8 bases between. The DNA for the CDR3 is TGCGCCAGCAGCTTGGGGACGGCCAATTCACCCCTCCACTTT. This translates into CASSLGTANSPLHF.

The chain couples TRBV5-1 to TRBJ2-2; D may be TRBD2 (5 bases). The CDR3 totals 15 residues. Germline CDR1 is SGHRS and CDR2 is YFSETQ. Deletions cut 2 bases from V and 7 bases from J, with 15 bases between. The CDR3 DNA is TGCGCCAGCAGCTTCCGGGGTAAGACCCACGGGGAGCTGTTTTTT. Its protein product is CASSFRGKTHGELFF.